This note documents a single T cell receptor beta chain sequence. The record originates from a study of blood T cell repertoires in COVID-19. Seattle patient enrollment occurred during active infection, with longitudinal follow-up thereafter. Per the original methods: By means of reference gene primer amplification, nucleated cell counts were estimated. Generated by immunoSEQ multiplex PCR, the TCRdb table keeps only in-frame clones and is missing some. The V and J calls and clone size were taken over from that table, and D and trimming were inferred from the DNA. There are 150,000 to 180,000 clones in the sample; about 83% occur only once, and around 10% lies in the top ten. In germline, CDR1 is LNHDA, CDR2 SQIVND (reference sequence). The CDR3 sequence is 14 residues long. V lost 3 bases to trimming and J lost 5 bases, with 11 bases between them.

The chain joins TRBV19 to TRBJ1-5, with a weak D call TRBD1 (5 bases). Sequences were obtained from peripheral blood. The TCR comes from a woman in her sixties with COVID-19, enrolled during active disease. In nucleotides, the CDR3 is TGTGCCAGTAGTATGAAGGGGCCTCATCAGCCCCAGCATTTT. Protein: CASSMKGPHQPQHF.